This T cell receptor (beta chain) was sequenced during a study of T-cell memory formation after mild COVID-19. Study-level results: Mainly in CM and EM were contracting CD4+ clones; CD8+ were in EMRA.

Concerning this clonotype itself: Its antigen is not identified.

V lost 0 bases to trimming and J lost 5 bases; unmatched junction nucleotides: 8. Germline CDR1 SGHTA, CDR2 FQGNSA. The CDR3 runs to 16 residues. 5'RACE with constant-segment primers yielded barcoded, UMI-tagged TCR alpha and TCR beta cDNA libraries. TCRdb recomputed calls from the 5' RACE reads with MiXCR, one row per CDR3 protein. Counted here are 98,000 or so distinct CDR3 sequences, 15% to 20% occurring once; the ten biggest clones make up less than 6.5%. The receptor comes from a man between 18 and 29 years old who had mild COVID-19 (a few samples of this study predate the infection). Cell type and time point are not known. What was sequenced was PBMCs or a T cell subset sorted from them (not recorded which). This rearrangement joins TRBV7-2 to TRBJ2-5; TRBD2 aligns across 8 bases. The CDR3 loop reads CASSLAGGGGFETQYF. As DNA, the CDR3 is TGTGCCAGCAGCTTAGCCGGAGGCGGGGGGTTTGAGACCCAGTACTTC.